This TCR beta chain was sequenced in a study of T cells in Graves' hyperthyroidism and ophthalmopathy. Study at large: Pretreatment peripheral blood was obtained at initial diagnosis.

The source material, RNA transcripts, was used to amplify TCR beta CDR3 regions. TCR CDR3 underwent first-round RT-PCR with the HTBI primer set. Via MiXCR, TCRdb re-called the multiplex PCR reads, giving one row per CDR3 protein. The data contain some 530,000 distinct CDR3 sequences, 22% of them seen just once; the ten biggest clones take up under 55%. Study-wide findings and caveats: Ophthalmopathy was told apart from stable hyperthyroidism by a 13 V-J model.

This clonotype has more than one count but fewer than ten. Its cognate antigen is unknown. The TCR sequence derives from a woman aged 70-85 years with Graves' ophthalmopathy. Sequencing used blood.

Written as DNA, the CDR3 is TGTGCCAGCAGCCTCGGGACAGGGGATGAGCAGTTCTTC. Its protein is CASSLGTGDEQFF. The chain combines TRBV5-6 with TRBJ2-1; 10 nucleotides align to TRBD1. The CDR3 sequence is 13 residues long. V dropped 4 bases and J dropped 8; count of bases not matched to a gene: 3. The germline V gene has CDR1 SGHDT and CDR2 YYEEEE.